Following are 13 T cell receptor beta chains from one sample sequenced in a study of T cell responses to AZD1222 COVID-19 vaccine. Profiling relied on immunoSEQ multiplex PCR, and the TCRdb table lists in-frame clones only, not all of them. Here the sample spans over 65,000 clones, 70% to 85% being singletons. Sample: peripheral blood, taken on day 0 of AZD1222 vaccination. These receptors all come from an adult in good health.

The gene calls are TRBV6-5 and TRBJ1-2; 8 bases are shared with TRBD1. The germline CDR1 and CDR2 sequences are MNHEY and SVGAGI. The CDR3 contains 14 residues. V lost 6 bases to trimming and J lost 3 bases; unmatched junction nucleotides: 6. CDR3 protein: CASRRQGRDYGYTF. The CDR3 DNA reads TGTGCCAGCAGGAGACAGGGGCGCGACTATGGCTACACCTTC.

The chain is built from TRBV10-1 and TRBJ2-1; 9 bases are shared with TRBD2. Germline V gene lookup returns CDR1 WNHNN and CDR2 SYGVQD (reference sequence). The CDR3 is 16 amino acids. V gave up 0 bases and J gave up 9 bases; unmatched junction bases: 9. In nucleotides, the CDR3 is TGCGCCAGCAGTGAGTCGCGCCAGCGGGAGGCTGGTGAGCAGTTCTTC. This encodes CASSESRQREAGEQFF.

This clone was picked up a small number of times. The V and J genes are TRBV10-1 and TRBJ2-7, with 9 bases fitting TRBD1. The CDR3 totals 15 residues. Trimming removed 5 bases from V and 0 bases from J; junction bases left unmatched: 5. Germline CDR1 WNHNN, CDR2 SYGVQD (reference sequence). The chain's CDR3 is CASSRGTGSSYEQYF. The CDR3 DNA sequence: TGCGCCAGCAGTAGAGGGACAGGGAGCTCCTACGAGCAGTACTTC.

CDR3 coding DNA: TGTGCCAGCAGCTACGGGACTTTGGGGAGCCAGCAGTACTTC. It encodes CASSYGTLGSQQYF. The chain couples TRBV5-8 to TRBJ2-7; D is possibly TRBD2 (6 bases). Deletions cut 3 bases from V and 8 bases from J, with 18 bases between. CDR3 length: 14 residues. Germline V lookup: CDR1 SGHTS, CDR2 YDEGEE.

The genes are TRBV18 and TRBJ1-1; the D gene is possibly TRBD1 (6 bases). The length of the CDR3 is 14 residues. V lost 3 bases to trimming and J lost 11 bases, with 19 bases between them. Germline CDR1 reads KGHSH; CDR2 reads LQKENI. In DNA, the CDR3 is TGTGCCAGCTCACCGGGCCCTGGGGGCGCGTTTGCTTTCTTT. This encodes CASSPGPGGAFAFF.

The V and J genes are TRBV5-6 and TRBJ2-3, with TRBD2 identical over 8 bases. V was pared by 2 bases and J by 0 bases, with 2 bases of the junction left unmatched. Germline V gene lookup returns CDR1 SGHDT and CDR2 YYEEEE. The CDR3 covers 15 residues. The CDR3 nucleotides read TGTGCCAGCAGCTTTAGCGGGACTAGCACAGATACGCAGTATTTT. It codes for CASSFSGTSTDTQYF.

This sequence joins TRBV6-2 or TRBV6-3 and TRBJ2-5; 7 nucleotides line up with TRBD1. J gave up 4 bases and V 2 bases, and 4 bases lay outside the gene matches. CDR1 MNHEY and CDR2 SVGEGT come from the germline V gene. The CDR3 sequence is 14 residues long. The chain's CDR3 is CASSYPTGIETQYF. For the CDR3, the DNA is TGTGCCAGCAGTTACCCGACAGGGATAGAGACCCAGTACTTC.

This sequence joins TRBV5-1 and TRBJ2-3; 10 positions agree with TRBD2. V lost 4 bases and J lost 1; bases outside the gene matches: 3. The CDR3 consists of 15 residues. Germline loops: CDR1 SGHRS, CDR2 YFSETQ. This chain's CDR3 is CASSPGTSGTDTQYF. The DNA for the CDR3 is TGCGCCAGCAGCCCAGGGACTAGCGGCACAGATACGCAGTATTTT.

This sequence joins TRBV7-2 and TRBJ2-7, with 13 bases that match TRBD2. Germline V gene data show CDR1 as SGHTA and CDR2 as FQGNSA. V gave up 6 bases and J gave up 3 bases; unmatched junction bases: 2. This CDR3 is 14 amino acids long. The CDR3 DNA reads TGTGCCAGCAGACGGACTAGCGGGAGCTACGAGCAGTACTTC. This codes for CASRRTSGSYEQYF.

This rearrangement joins TRBV19 to TRBJ2-7; 10 bases map to TRBD2. The CDR3 extends over 15 amino acids. The ends lost 3 bases at V and 4 bases at J; junction bases unmatched: 6. CDR1 and CDR2 (germline): LNHDA, SQIVND (reference sequence). The CDR3 protein is CASSIRLAGVYEQYF. CDR3 in DNA: TGTGCCAGTAGTATCCGGCTAGCGGGGGTATACGAGCAGTACTTC.

The V call is TRBV7-8, the J call TRBJ1-2; a possible D gene is TRBD1 (6 bases). The CDR3 covers 14 residues. With 2 bases removed from V and 4 bases from J, the gap between germline ends came to 11 bases. Germline CDR1 is SGHVS and CDR2 is FQNEAQ. The CDR3 loop is CASSLTTGSYGYTF. The DNA for the CDR3 is TGTGCCAGCAGCTTAACGACAGGAAGCTATGGCTACACCTTC. The full variable domain, with the rest looked up from reference TRBV7-8 and TRBJ1-2, is GAGVSQSPRYKVAKRGQDVALRCDPISGHVSLFWYQQALGQGPEFLTYFQNEAQLDKSGLPSDRFFAERPEGSVSTLKIQRTQQEDSAVYLCASSLTTGSYGYTFGSGTRLTVV.

The chain links TRBV28 to TRBJ2-7, with TRBD2 matching 7 bases. The CDR3 covers 15 residues. The germline V gene encodes CDR1 MDHEN and CDR2 SYDVKM. V lost 2 bases and J lost 6; bases outside the gene matches: 10. As DNA, the CDR3 is TGTGCCAGCAGTTTAGGTGGGAGGGCCAGGGTCGAGCAGTACTTC. Residues: CASSLGGRARVEQYF.

This rearrangement joins TRBV24-1 to TRBJ2-5; possibly TRBD1 or TRBD2 for D (5 bases each). The germline gives CDR1 KGHDR, CDR2 SFDVKD. The CDR3 extends over 12 amino acids. V shed 10 bases and J shed 3 bases, with 11 bases lying between them. The CDR3 coding sequence is TGTGCCACATCCGGGACCGAAGAGACCCAGTACTTC. It encodes CATSGTEETQYF.